The 25 T cell receptor beta chains listed next were all sequenced from one sample in a study of blood T cells in healthy people across ages. Combining a sample-barcoded 5' primer with a J-beta primer mix, a second PCR ran for roughly 7 to 12 cycles. TCRdb analysed the 5' RACE reads with MiXCR anew, one entry per CDR3 protein. The table records just under 750,000 distinct CDR3 sequences, 22% of them present only once. The sequenced material came from blood. The receptors shown here come from a man aged 70-80 years in good health.

This clonotype was counted at least ten times. This chain connects TRBV7-9 to TRBJ2-5, with D uncertain. The DNA end is a closer match to TRBJ2-7, so the J assignment may be wrong. In germline, CDR1 is SEHNR, CDR2 FQNEAQ (reference sequence). The CDR3 length is 14 residues. The CDR3 DNA reads TGTGCCAGCAGCTCACGCCAGGTATGGAGCGAGCAGTACTTC. Protein sequence: CASSSRQVWSEQYF.

The V gene is TRBV5-1, the J gene TRBJ2-1; D might be TRBD1 (5 bases). Germline V lookup: CDR1 SGHRS, CDR2 YFSETQ. The CDR3 extends over 14 amino acids. The germline V and J ends were trimmed by 0 bases and 7 bases, with 11 bases remaining between them. The CDR3, as DNA: TGCGCCAGCAGCTTGGTGTACCAGGGTAATGAGCAGTTCTTC. Translating gives CASSLVYQGNEQFF.

The sample holds a few counts of this clonotype. The V call is TRBV14, the J call TRBJ2-1; 10 positions agree with TRBD2. Per the germline V gene, CDR1 is SGHDN and CDR2 is FVKESK. CDR3 length: 20 amino acids. The ends lost 0 bases at V and 0 bases at J; junction bases unmatched: 11. This chain's CDR3 is CASSQERGTSVDGSYNEQFF. Here the CDR3 DNA reads TGTGCCAGCAGCCAAGAACGGGGGACTAGCGTAGATGGCTCCTACAATGAGCAGTTCTTC. Full variable domain (remainder filled in from reference TRBV14 and TRBJ2-1): EAGVTQFPSHSVIEKGQTVTLRCDPISGHDNLYWYRRVMGKEIKFLLHFVKESKQDESGMPNNRFLAERTGGTYSTLKVQPAELEDSGVYFCASSQERGTSVDGSYNEQFFGPGTRLTVL.

V and J are TRBV5-1 and TRBJ1-1; 8 bases map to TRBD1. The CDR3 is made up of 14 amino acids. Per germline, CDR1 SGHRS and CDR2 YFSETQ. Unmatched junction bases numbered 9, after V lost 6 bases and J lost 5 bases. This chain's CDR3 is CASTLQGERTEAFF. The CDR3 DNA is TGCGCCAGCACCCTACAGGGGGAAAGAACTGAAGCTTTCTTT.

There are many counts of this clonotype. CDR3 DNA: TGTGCCAGCAGTTTTAGTGACATCTACGAGCAGTACGTC. This gives the protein CASSFSDIYEQYV. The rearrangement joins TRBV7-2 to TRBJ2-1; no clear D gene. The J call may be mistaken, given a closer DNA end match to TRBJ2-7. The CDR3 loop spans 13 amino acids. Germline CDR1 is SGHTA and CDR2 is FQGNSA.

This clonotype was found many times. The chain links TRBV9 to TRBJ1-5, with 8 bases fitting TRBD1. V lost 3 bases, J lost 2 bases, and 4 bases stayed unmatched. The CDR3 runs to 15 residues. The V gene's germline CDR1 is SGDLS and CDR2 YYNGEE. The CDR3 nucleotides read TGTGCCAGCAGCGCAACAGGGGGTGGCAATCAGCCCCAGCATTTT. It translates to CASSATGGGNQPQHF.

There are many counts of this clonotype. The chain couples TRBV7-9 to TRBJ1-4; TRBD1 matches at 7 bases. The trim removed 5 bases at V and 3 bases at J, leaving 6 bases unmatched. This CDR3 spans 15 amino acids. Germline V CDR1 and CDR2: SEHNR, FQNEAQ (reference sequence). CDR3 coding DNA: TGTGCCAGCAGCCCAGGGGGGACAGCTAATGAAAAACTGTTTTTT. Residues: CASSPGGTANEKLFF. Full variable domain (missing parts from reference TRBV7-9 and TRBJ1-4): DTGVSQNPRHKITKRGQNVTFRCDPISEHNRLYWYRQTLGQGPEFLTYFQNEAQLEKSRLLSDRFSAERPKGSFSTLEIQRTEQGDSAMYLCASSPGGTANEKLFFGSGTQLSVL.

With regard to this clonotype: An end of the junction differs from the germline gene, which may be a read error. This chain uses TRBV12-3 or TRBV12-4 with TRBJ1-5, with 8 bases identical to TRBD1. The CDR3 loop spans 14 amino acids. CDR3 nucleotides: TGTGCCGGCAGTCCCCGACAGGGGAATCAGCCCCAGCATTTT. This encodes CAGSPRQGNQPQHF.

CDR3 amino acids: CSAGLAGNYNEQFF. DNA of the CDR3: TGCAGTGCGGGGCTAGCGGGGAATTACAATGAGCAGTTCTTC. This chain links TRBV20-1 with TRBJ2-1; 9 bases are a match to TRBD2. The CDR3 runs 14 residues. CDR1 is DFQATT and CDR2 is SNEGSKA in the germline V gene (reference sequence). With V trimmed by 6 bases and J by 4 bases, 7 bases remained unmatched.

This clonotype was recorded a few times. V and J are TRBV20-1 and TRBJ1-4, with unresolved D. Germline CDR1 is DFQATT and CDR2 is SNEGSKA (reference sequence). The CDR3 is 13 amino acids. V shed 3 bases and J shed 0 bases, with 5 bases lying between them. The CDR3 sequence: CSASRATNEKLFF. The CDR3 bases are TGCAGTGCTAGTCGGGCAACTAATGAAAAACTGTTTTTT.

V and J are TRBV18 and TRBJ2-1; possibly TRBD2 for D (5 bases). With 0 bases removed from V and 2 bases from J, the gap between germline ends came to 17 bases. The germline CDR1 and CDR2 sequences are KGHSH and LQKENI. CDR3 length: 18 residues. The CDR3 region is CASSPPVGVSGTYNEQFF. The CDR3 nucleotides are TGTGCCAGCTCACCACCGGTAGGCGTCTCCGGGACCTACAATGAGCAGTTCTTC.

The rearrangement uses TRBV11-1 and TRBJ1-2; tentative D call: TRBD1 (6 bases). Germline V CDR1 and CDR2: SGHAT, FQDESV (reference sequence). The CDR3 spans 13 residues. Trimming removed 3 bases at V and 7 bases at J, with 12 bases between. CDR3 DNA: TGTGCCAGCAGCTTCGGCAGGGGAAGTGGCTACACCTTC. Protein product: CASSFGRGSGYTF.

This sequence joins TRBV11-3 and TRBJ2-7; a possible D gene is TRBD2 (6 bases). CDR3 size: 13 residues. CDR1 is SGHNT, CDR2 YENEEA, per germline. Between the trimmed V and J ends, which lost 4 bases and 5 bases, there was a span of 12 bases. The DNA for the CDR3 is TGTGCCAGCAGCTCACGTGCGGGGCACGAGCAGTACGTC. Amino acid sequence: CASSSRAGHEQYV.

The chain joins TRBV28 to TRBJ1-2; 7 positions match TRBD1. J gave up 8 bases and V 10 bases, and 22 bases lay outside the gene matches. Germline V gene lookup returns CDR1 MDHEN and CDR2 SYDVKM. This CDR3 is 16 amino acids long. In nucleotides, the CDR3 is TGTGCCATCAACTCCCCCCGGGGTGACAGGGAGGAAGGCTACACCTTC. Translation: CAINSPRGDREEGYTF.

In nucleotides, the CDR3 is TGCGCCAGCAGCTTGGAGGGGCGGGAGTGGGATGAGCAGTTCTTC. Amino acid sequence: CASSLEGREWDEQFF. The chain recombines TRBV5-1 with TRBJ2-1; the match to TRBD2 covers 7 bases. CDR3 length equals 15 residues. Trimming took 0 bases from V and 8 from J; bases not matched to a gene: 8. Germline V gene lookup returns CDR1 SGHRS and CDR2 YFSETQ.

This sequence joins TRBV19 and TRBJ1-1; D gene uncertain. There are 13 residues in the CDR3. Germline assignment: CDR1 LNHDA and CDR2 SQIVND (reference sequence). The V end was cut by 5 bases, the J end by 4 bases, with 11 bases between. CDR3 loop: CASSSGGSTEAFF. The CDR3 nucleotides read TGTGCCAGTAGTTCTGGAGGGAGCACTGAAGCTTTCTTT.

The J gene is TRBJ1-2, the V gene TRBV5-5, with D hard to call. CDR1 and CDR2 (germline): SGHKS, YYEKEE (reference sequence). The CDR3 is made up of 14 amino acids. Trimming left V 4 bases short and J 8 bases short, with 18 bases between. This CDR3 is CASSAMRGDSGYTF. CDR3 sequence (DNA): TGTGCCAGCAGCGCTATGCGGGGAGACTCCGGCTACACCTTC.

This clonotype was found a few times. The chain carries TRBV6-5 and TRBJ2-1; D perhaps matches TRBD2 (5 bases). With 0 bases removed from V and 6 bases from J, the gap between germline ends came to 12 bases. CDR3 length: 15 amino acids. CDR1 is MNHEY and CDR2 is SVGAGI in the germline V gene. The CDR3 region is CASSYSIERANEQFF. CDR3 bases: TGTGCCAGCAGTTACTCGATCGAGAGGGCCAATGAGCAGTTCTTC.

The chain is built from TRBV12-3 or TRBV12-4 and TRBJ2-1, with D perhaps TRBD1 or TRBD2 (6 bases each). With 7 bases removed from V and 10 bases from J, the gap between germline ends came to 17 bases. The CDR3 is 13 amino acids. CDR3: CASTTDLGGEQFF. As DNA, the CDR3 is TGTGCCAGCACCACTGACCTCGGGGGCGAGCAGTTCTTC.

The V call is TRBV20-1, the J call TRBJ2-3, with 9 bases lining up with TRBD2. CDR3 length: 16 amino acids. CDR1 DFQATT and CDR2 SNEGSKA come from the germline V gene (reference sequence). V was pared by 1 base and J by 0 bases, with 5 bases of the junction left unmatched. CDR3 sequence: CSARGLAGASTDTQYF. Here the CDR3 DNA reads TGCAGTGCTAGAGGATTAGCGGGAGCTAGCACAGATACGCAGTATTTT.

This clonotype came up a few times. The chain carries TRBV28 and TRBJ2-3; D remains ambiguous. Trimming cost V 3 bases and J 9 bases, with 10 bases left between them. CDR1 is MDHEN and CDR2 is SYDVKM in the germline V gene. The CDR3 runs 12 residues. The CDR3: CASSLGSWTQYF. DNA of the CDR3: TGTGCCAGCAGTTTGGGGTCCTGGACGCAGTATTTT.

The rearrangement uses TRBV18 and TRBJ2-1; 9 positions agree with TRBD1. The junction had 5 bases not matched to a gene; V was cut back by 3 bases and J by 5 bases. The CDR3 extends over 15 amino acids. CDR1 KGHSH and CDR2 LQKENI come from the germline V gene. The CDR3 protein is CASSPGQGIDNEQFF. CDR3 DNA sequence: TGTGCCAGCTCACCGGGACAGGGAATCGACAATGAGCAGTTCTTC.

The CDR3: CSASRTGSRNIQYF. In nucleotides, the CDR3 is TGCAGTGCTAGTCGCACAGGGTCTCGAAACATTCAGTACTTC. The V and J genes are TRBV20-1 and TRBJ2-4, with D possibly being TRBD1 (6 bases). Between the trimmed V and J ends, which lost 3 bases and 6 bases, there was a span of 15 bases. CDR1 is DFQATT, CDR2 SNEGSKA, per germline (reference sequence). The CDR3 has 14 amino acids.

The sample holds a few counts of this clonotype. The J gene is TRBJ2-7, the V gene TRBV4-2; a possible D gene is TRBD1 (6 bases). CDR1 LGHNA and CDR2 YNFKEQ come from the germline V gene. Trimming stripped 1 base from V and 13 bases from J, with 11 bases between. This CDR3 has 11 amino acids. The CDR3 nucleotides read TGTGCCAGCAGCCAAGTTGACAGGTTTTACTTC. Translating gives CASSQVDRFYF.

The V gene is TRBV12-5, the J gene TRBJ2-5; 9 positions match TRBD2. V shed 1 base and J 4 bases; nucleotides not matched to a gene: 4. The CDR3 has 15 residues. In germline, CDR1 is LGHNT, CDR2 FRNRAP. The CDR3 sequence is CASGLGLAGLETQYF. The CDR3 DNA follows: TGTGCTAGTGGTTTGGGCCTAGCGGGATTAGAGACCCAGTACTTC.